This T cell receptor (beta chain) was recovered during a study of Graves' ophthalmopathy and Graves' hyperthyroidism. The table lists this clonotype with many counts. Using RNA transcripts, the TCR beta CDR3 regions were amplified. Investigators did first-round RT-PCR with HTBI primers, then second-round multiplex PCR. In TCRdb, the multiplex PCR reads were re-called with MiXCR into one record per CDR3 protein. Of approximately 460,000 distinct CDR3 sequences detected, around 14% appear once; the ten largest clones hold 8% to 10%. V gave up 1 base and J gave up 4 bases; unmatched junction bases: 4. Germline values: CDR1 SGHRS, CDR2 YFSETQ. The CDR3 spans 14 residues. Diagnosis used clinical symptoms, serum thyroxine, TRAb, thyroid ultrasound and orbital computed tomography.

This clonotype was obtained from a woman in her 30s with Graves' ophthalmopathy. The chain joins TRBV5-1 to TRBJ2-7; 8 nucleotides line up with TRBD2. Sample: blood. The CDR3 DNA reads TGCGCCAGCAGCTTGAGCGGGAGTGGGTACGAGCAGTACTTC. Protein product: CASSLSGSGYEQYF.